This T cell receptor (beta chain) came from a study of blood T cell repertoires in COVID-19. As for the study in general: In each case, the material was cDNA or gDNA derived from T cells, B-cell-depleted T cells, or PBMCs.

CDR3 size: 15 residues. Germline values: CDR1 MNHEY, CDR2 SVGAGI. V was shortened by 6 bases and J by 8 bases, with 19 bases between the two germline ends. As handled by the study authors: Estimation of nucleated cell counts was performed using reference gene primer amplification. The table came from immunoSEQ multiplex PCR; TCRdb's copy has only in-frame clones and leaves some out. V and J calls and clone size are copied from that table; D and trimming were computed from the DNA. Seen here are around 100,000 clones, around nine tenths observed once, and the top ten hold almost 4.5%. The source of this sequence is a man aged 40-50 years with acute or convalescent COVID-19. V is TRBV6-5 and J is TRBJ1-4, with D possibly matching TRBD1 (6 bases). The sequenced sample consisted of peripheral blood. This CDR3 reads CASSSWDTRNEKLFF. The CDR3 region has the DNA TGTGCCAGCAGCTCCTGGGACACCCGAAACGAAAAACTGTTTTTT.